The 3 T cell receptor beta chains in this list originate from one sample, sequenced in a study of Graves' ophthalmopathy and Graves' hyperthyroidism. RNA transcripts were the template, and TCR beta CDR3 regions were amplified from them. HTBI primers were employed in first-round RT-PCR, then a second-round multiplex PCR followed. TCRdb passed the multiplex PCR reads through MiXCR, listing each CDR3 protein once. The table records about 1.1 million distinct CDR3 sequences, 35% to 40% of them present only once. The sequenced material came from peripheral blood or thyroid tissue (not recorded which). The receptors come from an adult man with Graves' hyperthyroidism.

This rearrangement joins TRBV24-1 to TRBJ1-6; 10 bases map to TRBD1. The CDR3 has 14 residues. V lost 7 bases and J lost 18; bases outside the gene matches: 14. Germline CDR1 KGHDR, CDR2 SFDVKD. The DNA of the CDR3 is TGTGCCACCAGGGGCGGGACAGGGGATTCGCAGCCCCACTTT. It is translated as CATRGGTGDSQPHF.

The chain is built from TRBV25-1 and TRBJ1-5; TRBD1 aligns across 9 bases. V lost 8 bases and J lost 1; bases outside the gene matches: 3. The CDR3 sequence is 14 residues long. From germline, CDR1 is MGHDK and CDR2 SYGVNS. The CDR3 sequence: CASAGTGSNQPQHF. CDR3 DNA: TGTGCCAGCGCCGGGACAGGGAGCAATCAGCCCCAGCATTTT.

In this sample, this clonotype turned up many times. The chain recombines TRBV7-9 with TRBJ2-7; TRBD2 matches 13 bases. The CDR3 loop spans 15 amino acids. Germline-derived CDR1 and CDR2 are SEHNR and FQNEAQ (reference sequence). Unmatched junction bases numbered 4, after V lost 5 bases and J lost 3 bases. The CDR3 loop reads CASSPRTSGGYEQYF. CDR3 nucleotides: TGTGCCAGCAGCCCGAGGACTAGCGGGGGCTACGAGCAGTACTTC.